The clone carrying this TCR beta chain appeared a single time. What it binds is unknown. Measured with immunoSEQ multiplex PCR; TCRdb has only the in-frame clones, and not every one. Among about 22,000 clones listed, over 85% were seen once. These data are taken from a study of chemoradiotherapy in HPV16-positive cancers. Germline V gene sequence: CDR1 KGHSH, CDR2 LQKENI. Trimming cost V 6 bases and J 0 bases, with 8 bases left between them. The CDR3 is 13 residues long. Regarding the study as a whole: During treatment, candidate HPV-specific clones and E7-related motifs expanded in tumor. Better recurrence-free survival went with HPV-responsive T-cell expansion in HPV16-positive patients. Functional assays defining HPV-specific T cells used only a couple of HPV16-positive patients.

This chain uses TRBV18 with TRBJ1-1; D is uncertain. The sample was blood, taken from a patient who underwent chemoradiotherapy. The receptor was derived from a human donor with HPV-associated anogenital cancer. The CDR3 DNA is TGTGCCAGCTCCCCTGGGGTGAACACTGAAGCTTTCTTT. Protein product: CASSPGVNTEAFF.